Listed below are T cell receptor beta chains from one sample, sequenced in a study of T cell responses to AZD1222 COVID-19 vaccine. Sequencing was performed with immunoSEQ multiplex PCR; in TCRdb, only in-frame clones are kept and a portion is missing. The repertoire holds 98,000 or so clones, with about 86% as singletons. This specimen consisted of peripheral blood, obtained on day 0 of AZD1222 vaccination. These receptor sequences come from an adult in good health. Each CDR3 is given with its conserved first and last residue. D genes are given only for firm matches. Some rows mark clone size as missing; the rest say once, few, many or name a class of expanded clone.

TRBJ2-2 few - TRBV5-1 CASSSGDTGELFF TGCGCCAGCAGCTCGGGCGACACCGGGGAGCTGTTTTTT
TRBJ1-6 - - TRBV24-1 CATSNSLPFNSPLHF TGTGCCACCAGTAACAGTCTTCCTTTTAATTCACCCCTCCACTTT
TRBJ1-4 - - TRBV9 CASSVGADLSVEKLFF TGTGCCAGCAGCGTAGGGGCAGACCTGTCGGTTGAAAAACTGTTTTTT
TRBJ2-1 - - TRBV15 CATKGGAENEQFF TGTGCCACCAAAGGGGGAGCAGAAAATGAGCAGTTCTTC
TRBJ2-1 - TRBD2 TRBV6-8 CASSLTSGGPPLGQNEQFF TGTGCCAGCAGTCTGACTAGCGGGGGGCCACCCTTAGGGCAGAATGAGCAGTTCTTC
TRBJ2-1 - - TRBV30 CAWSGVGNEQFF TGTGCCTGGAGTGGAGTGGGCAATGAGCAGTTCTTC
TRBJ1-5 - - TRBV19 CASTQLVPGQPQHF TGTGCCAGTACCCAGTTAGTCCCAGGTCAGCCCCAGCATTTT
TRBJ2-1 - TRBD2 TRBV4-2 CASSLGTSGGQDEQFF TGTGCCAGCAGCCTTGGGACTAGCGGGGGGCAAGATGAGCAGTTCTTC
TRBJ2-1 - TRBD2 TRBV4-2 CASSLTSTGVGGGGIYNEQFF TGTGCCAGCAGCCTGACATCGACTGGCGTCGGGGGGGGTGGGATTTACAATGAGCAGTTCTTC
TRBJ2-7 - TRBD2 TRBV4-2 CASSQERGAREQYF TGTGCCAGCAGCCAAGAGCGGGGGGCGAGGGAGCAGTACTTC
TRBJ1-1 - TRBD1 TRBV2 CASSDQGRGAFF TGTGCCAGCAGTGATCAGGGCAGGGGGGCTTTCTTT
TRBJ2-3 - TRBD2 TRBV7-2 CASSSPAGGMDF TGTGCCAGCAGCTCCCCAGCGGGGGGCATGGATTTT